What follows are 6 T cell receptor beta chains derived from one specimen sequenced in a study of blood T cell repertoires in COVID-19. Here immunoSEQ multiplex PCR was the method, and the copy in TCRdb shows in-frame clones only, minus some. The sample yields 250,000 or so clones, 80% to 90% seen once. Sequences were obtained from peripheral blood. The receptors shown here come from a woman between 40 and 50 years old who had recovered from COVID-19.

The J gene is TRBJ2-1, the V gene TRBV5-1; 8 nucleotides agree with TRBD2. Unmatched junction bases numbered 7, after V lost 0 bases and J lost 5 bases. Germline values: CDR1 SGHRS, CDR2 YFSETQ. CDR3 size: 16 residues. Here the CDR3 DNA reads TGCGCCAGCAGCTTGGAAGGGACTAGTGCTAACAATGAGCAGTTCTTC. Residues: CASSLEGTSANNEQFF.

V gene TRBV5-1 combines with J gene TRBJ1-6, with D tentatively TRBD1 (5 bases). This CDR3 comprises 13 residues. V dropped 0 bases and J dropped 9 bases, with 7 bases sitting between them. Germline V gives CDR1 SGHRS, CDR2 YFSETQ. CDR3 residues: CASSLVRASPLHF. The CDR3 coding sequence is TGCGCCAGCAGCTTGGTCAGGGCTTCACCCCTCCACTTT.

The chain carries TRBV2 and TRBJ1-5, with D possibly TRBD1 on 5 matching bases. Germline values: CDR1 SNHLY, CDR2 FYNNEI. The CDR3 consists of 16 residues. Deletions cut 1 base from V and 4 bases from J, with 14 bases between. In DNA form, the CDR3 reads TGTGCCAGCAGTGAAGTTTCAGGACATACTAATCAGCCCCAGCATTTT. Translating it yields CASSEVSGHTNQPQHF.

The rearrangement joins TRBV5-4 to TRBJ2-7; TRBD2 aligns across 10 bases. CDR1 is SGHNT and CDR2 is YYREEE in the germline V gene (reference sequence). The CDR3 consists of 13 residues. Trimming removed 3 bases from V and 3 bases from J; junction bases left unmatched: 0. The CDR3 protein is CASSSSGGYEQYF. In DNA, the CDR3 is TGTGCCAGCAGCTCTAGCGGGGGCTACGAGCAGTACTTC.

The V call is TRBV6-2 or TRBV6-3, the J call TRBJ1-1, with 10 bases fitting TRBD1. V gave up 2 bases and J gave up 6 bases; unmatched junction bases: 9. CDR3 length: 16 amino acids. Germline loops: CDR1 MNHEY, CDR2 SVGEGT. CDR3 region: CASSYPRGQGGSEAFF. For the CDR3, the DNA is TGTGCCAGCAGTTACCCCCGTGGACAGGGGGGTTCTGAAGCTTTCTTT.

This chain links TRBV18 with TRBJ1-1; tentatively, D is TRBD1 (5 bases). Germline V lookup: CDR1 KGHSH, CDR2 LQKENI. The CDR3 consists of 14 residues. V shed 3 bases and J shed 6 bases, with 14 bases lying between them. The CDR3 spells CASSPQGPGAEAFF. For the CDR3, the DNA is TGTGCCAGCTCACCCCAGGGCCCGGGCGCTGAAGCTTTCTTT.